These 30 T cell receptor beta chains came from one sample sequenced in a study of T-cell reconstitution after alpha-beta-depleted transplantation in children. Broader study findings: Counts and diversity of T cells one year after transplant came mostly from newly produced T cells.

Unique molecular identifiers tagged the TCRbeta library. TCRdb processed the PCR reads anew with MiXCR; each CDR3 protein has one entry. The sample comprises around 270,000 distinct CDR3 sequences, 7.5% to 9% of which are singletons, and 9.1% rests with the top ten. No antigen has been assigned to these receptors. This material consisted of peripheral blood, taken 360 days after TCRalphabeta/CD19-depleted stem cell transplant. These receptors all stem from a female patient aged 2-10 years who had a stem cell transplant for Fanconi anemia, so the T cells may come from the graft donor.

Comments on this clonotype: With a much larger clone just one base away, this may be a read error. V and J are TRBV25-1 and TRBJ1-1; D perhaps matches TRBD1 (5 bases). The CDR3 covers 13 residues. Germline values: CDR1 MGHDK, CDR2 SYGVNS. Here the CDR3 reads CARSATGNTEAFF. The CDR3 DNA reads TGTGCCAGAAGTGCAACAGGGAACACTGAAGCTTTCTTT.

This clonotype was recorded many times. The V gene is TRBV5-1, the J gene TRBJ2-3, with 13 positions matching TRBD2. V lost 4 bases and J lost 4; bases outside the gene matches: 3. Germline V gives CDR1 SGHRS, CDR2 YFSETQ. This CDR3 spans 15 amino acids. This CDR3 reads CASSETSGRSDTQYF. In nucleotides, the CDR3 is TGCGCCAGCAGCGAGACTAGCGGGAGGTCAGATACGCAGTATTTT.

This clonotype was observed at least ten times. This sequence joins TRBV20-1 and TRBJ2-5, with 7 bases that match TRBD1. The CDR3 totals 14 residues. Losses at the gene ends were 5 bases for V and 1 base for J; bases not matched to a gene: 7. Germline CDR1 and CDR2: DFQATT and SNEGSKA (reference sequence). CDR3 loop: CSASRGQAQETQYF. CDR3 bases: TGCAGTGCTTCCCGTGGACAGGCCCAAGAGACCCAGTACTTC.

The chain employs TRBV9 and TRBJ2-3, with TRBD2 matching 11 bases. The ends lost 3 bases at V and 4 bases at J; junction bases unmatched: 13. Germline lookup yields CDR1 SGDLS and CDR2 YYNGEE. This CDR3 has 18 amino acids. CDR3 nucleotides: TGTGCCAGCAGCGCATTAGCGGGGGGGCCGGTTGGACCAGATACGCAGTATTTT. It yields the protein CASSALAGGPVGPDTQYF.

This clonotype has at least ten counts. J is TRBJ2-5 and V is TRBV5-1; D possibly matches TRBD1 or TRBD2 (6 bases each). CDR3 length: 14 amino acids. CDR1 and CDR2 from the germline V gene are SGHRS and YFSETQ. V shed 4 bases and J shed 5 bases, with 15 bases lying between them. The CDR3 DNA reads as TGCGCCAGCAGCCCGGAGGGGGTCGGCGAGACCCAGTACTTC. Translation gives CASSPEGVGETQYF. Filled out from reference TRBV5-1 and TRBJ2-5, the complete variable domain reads KAGVTQTPRYLIKTRGQQVTLSCSPISGHRSVSWYQQTPGQGLQFLFEYFSETQRNKGNFPGRFSGRQFSNSRSEMNVSTLELGDSALYLCASSPEGVGETQYFGPGTRLLVL.

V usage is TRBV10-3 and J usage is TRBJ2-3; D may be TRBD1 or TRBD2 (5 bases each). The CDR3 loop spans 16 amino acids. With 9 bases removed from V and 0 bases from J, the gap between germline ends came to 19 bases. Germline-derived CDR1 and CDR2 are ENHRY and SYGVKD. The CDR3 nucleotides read TGTGCCATAAAACCCGGGCTGGGGGTTAGCACAGATACGCAGTATTTT. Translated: CAIKPGLGVSTDTQYF.

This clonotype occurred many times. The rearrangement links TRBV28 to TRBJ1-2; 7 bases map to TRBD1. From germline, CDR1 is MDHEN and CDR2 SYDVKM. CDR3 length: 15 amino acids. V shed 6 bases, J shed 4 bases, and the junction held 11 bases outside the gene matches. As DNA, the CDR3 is TGTGCCAGCAGATCCTCCCGGGACAGCCTCTATGGCTACACCTTC. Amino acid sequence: CASRSSRDSLYGYTF.

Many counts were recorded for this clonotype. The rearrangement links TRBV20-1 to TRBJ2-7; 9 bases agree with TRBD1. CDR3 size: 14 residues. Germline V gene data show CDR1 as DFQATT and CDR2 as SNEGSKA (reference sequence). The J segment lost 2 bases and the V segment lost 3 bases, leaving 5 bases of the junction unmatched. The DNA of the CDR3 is TGCAGTGCTAGTGAAACAGGGGGCCCCTACGAGCAGTACTTC. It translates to CSASETGGPYEQYF.

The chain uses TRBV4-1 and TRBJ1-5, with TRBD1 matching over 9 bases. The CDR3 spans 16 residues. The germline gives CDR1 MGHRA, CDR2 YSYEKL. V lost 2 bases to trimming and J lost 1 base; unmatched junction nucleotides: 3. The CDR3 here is CASSQITGGSNQPQHF. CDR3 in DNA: TGCGCCAGCAGCCAAATTACAGGGGGCAGCAATCAGCCCCAGCATTTT.

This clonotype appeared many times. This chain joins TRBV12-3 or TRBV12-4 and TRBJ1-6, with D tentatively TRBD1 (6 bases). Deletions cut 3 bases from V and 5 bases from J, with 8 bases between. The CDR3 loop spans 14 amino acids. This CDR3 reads CASSFQGNNSPLHF. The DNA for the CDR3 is TGTGCCAGCAGTTTTCAGGGGAATAATTCACCCCTCCACTTT.

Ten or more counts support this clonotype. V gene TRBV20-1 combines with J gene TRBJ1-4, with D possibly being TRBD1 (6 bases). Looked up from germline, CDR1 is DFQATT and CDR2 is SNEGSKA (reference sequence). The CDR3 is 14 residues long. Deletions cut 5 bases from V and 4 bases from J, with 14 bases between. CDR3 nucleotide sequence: TGCAGTGCTGGACTGACAGGAGTTAATGAAAAACTGTTTTTT. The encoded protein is CSAGLTGVNEKLFF.

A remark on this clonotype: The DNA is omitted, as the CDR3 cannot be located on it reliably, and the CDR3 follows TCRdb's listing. The chain's CDR3 is CASSFLEINEQFF. This chain connects TRBV12-3 or TRBV12-4 to TRBJ2-1. From its first to its last residue, the CDR3 has 13 amino acids.

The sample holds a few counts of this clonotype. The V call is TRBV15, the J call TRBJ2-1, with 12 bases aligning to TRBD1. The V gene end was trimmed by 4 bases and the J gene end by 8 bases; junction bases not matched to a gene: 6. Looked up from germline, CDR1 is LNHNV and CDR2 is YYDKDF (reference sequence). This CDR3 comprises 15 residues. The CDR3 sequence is CATSTAGTGGHEQFF. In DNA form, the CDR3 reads TGTGCCACCAGCACCGCCGGGACAGGGGGCCATGAGCAGTTCTTC. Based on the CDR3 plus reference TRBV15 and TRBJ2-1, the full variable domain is DAMVIQNPRYQVTQFGKPVTLSCSQTLNHNVMYWYQQKSSQAPKLLFHYYDKDFNNEADTPDNFQSRRPNTSFCFLDIRSPGLGDTAMYLCATSTAGTGGHEQFFGPGTRLTVL.

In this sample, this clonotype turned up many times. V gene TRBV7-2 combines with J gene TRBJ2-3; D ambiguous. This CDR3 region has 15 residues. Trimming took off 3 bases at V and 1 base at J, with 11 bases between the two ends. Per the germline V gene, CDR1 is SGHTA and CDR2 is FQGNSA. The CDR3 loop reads CASSFGPPRTDTQYF. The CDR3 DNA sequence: TGTGCCAGCAGCTTCGGGCCCCCACGCACAGATACGCAGTATTTT.

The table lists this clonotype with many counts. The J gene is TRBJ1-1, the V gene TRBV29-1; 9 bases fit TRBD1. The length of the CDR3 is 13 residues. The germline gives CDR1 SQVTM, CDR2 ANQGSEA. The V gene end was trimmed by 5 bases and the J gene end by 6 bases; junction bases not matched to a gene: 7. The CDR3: CSVPGQGRSEAFF. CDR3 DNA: TGCAGCGTTCCGGGACAGGGAAGATCTGAAGCTTTCTTT.

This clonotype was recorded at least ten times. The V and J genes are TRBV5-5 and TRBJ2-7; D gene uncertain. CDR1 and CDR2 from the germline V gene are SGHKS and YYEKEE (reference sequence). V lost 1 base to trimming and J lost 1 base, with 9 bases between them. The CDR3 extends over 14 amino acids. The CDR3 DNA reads TGTGCCAGCAGCTTGATGCCCTCATCCTACGAGCAGTACTTC. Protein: CASSLMPSSYEQYF.

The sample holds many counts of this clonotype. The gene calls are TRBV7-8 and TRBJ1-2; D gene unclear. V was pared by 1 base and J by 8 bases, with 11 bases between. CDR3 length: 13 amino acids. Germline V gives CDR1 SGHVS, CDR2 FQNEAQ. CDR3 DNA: TGTGCCAGCAGCTTAGAAGTCCCAAGCGGCTACACCTTC. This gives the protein CASSLEVPSGYTF. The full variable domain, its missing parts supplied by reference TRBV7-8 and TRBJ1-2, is GAGVSQSPRYKVAKRGQDVALRCDPISGHVSLFWYQQALGQGPEFLTYFQNEAQLDKSGLPSDRFFAERPEGSVSTLKIQRTQQEDSAVYLCASSLEVPSGYTFGSGTRLTVV.

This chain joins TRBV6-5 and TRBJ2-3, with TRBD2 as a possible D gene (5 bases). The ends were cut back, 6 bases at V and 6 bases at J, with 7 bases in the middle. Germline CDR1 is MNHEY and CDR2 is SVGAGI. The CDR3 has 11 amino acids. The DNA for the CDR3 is TGTGCCAGCAGGAGGGCGGATACGCAGTATTTT. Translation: CASRRADTQYF.

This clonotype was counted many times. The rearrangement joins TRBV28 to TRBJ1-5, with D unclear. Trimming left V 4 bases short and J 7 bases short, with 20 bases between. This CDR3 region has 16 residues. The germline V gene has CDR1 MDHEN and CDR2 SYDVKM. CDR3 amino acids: CASSSAGPGLEQPQHF. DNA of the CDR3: TGTGCCAGCAGTTCCGCCGGGCCCGGGCTGGAACAGCCCCAGCATTTT.

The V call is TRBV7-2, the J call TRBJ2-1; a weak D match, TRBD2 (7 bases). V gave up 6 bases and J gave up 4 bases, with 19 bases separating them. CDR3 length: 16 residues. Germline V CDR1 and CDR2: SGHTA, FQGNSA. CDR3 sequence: CASSRRGGEGYNEQFF. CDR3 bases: TGTGCCAGCAGTCGAAGGGGGGGGGAGGGATACAATGAGCAGTTCTTC.

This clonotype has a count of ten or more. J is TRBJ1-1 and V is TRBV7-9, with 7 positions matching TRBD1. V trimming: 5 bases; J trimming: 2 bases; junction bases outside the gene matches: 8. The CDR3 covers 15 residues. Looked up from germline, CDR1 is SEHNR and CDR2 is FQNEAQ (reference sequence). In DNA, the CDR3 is TGTGCCAGCAGCCCCCGGGGACAGTTAAACACTGAAGCTTTCTTT. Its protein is CASSPRGQLNTEAFF. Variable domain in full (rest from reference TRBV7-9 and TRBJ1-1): DTGVSQNPRHKITKRGQNVTFRCDPISEHNRLYWYRQTLGQGPEFLTYFQNEAQLEKSRLLSDRFSAERPKGSFSTLEIQRTEQGDSAMYLCASSPRGQLNTEAFFGQGTRLTVV.

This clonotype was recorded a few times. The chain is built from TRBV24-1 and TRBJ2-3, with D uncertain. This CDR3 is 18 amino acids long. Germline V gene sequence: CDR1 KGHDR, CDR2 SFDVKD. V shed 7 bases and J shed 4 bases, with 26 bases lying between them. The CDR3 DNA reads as TGTGCCACCAGCGAAGCCCCTCGGACCATAGCTAGGGCAGATACGCAGTATTTT. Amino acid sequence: CATSEAPRTIARADTQYF.

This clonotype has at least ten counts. DNA for the CDR3: TGCGCCAGCAGCCAAGATGAGACAGGGGGCTCCTACGAGCAGTACTTC. The encoded protein is CASSQDETGGSYEQYF. The chain joins TRBV4-1 to TRBJ2-7, with 9 bases matching TRBD1. Trimming at V came to 0 bases and at J to 0 bases, leaving 3 bases not matched to a gene. Germline CDR1 reads MGHRA; CDR2 reads YSYEKL. This CDR3 has 16 amino acids.

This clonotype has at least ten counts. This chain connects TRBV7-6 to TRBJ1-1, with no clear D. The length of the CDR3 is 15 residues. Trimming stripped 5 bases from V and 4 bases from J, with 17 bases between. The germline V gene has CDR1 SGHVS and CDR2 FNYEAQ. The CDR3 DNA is TGTGCCAGCAGCGCCACTGGAGGGAGAGGCACTGAAGCTTTCTTT. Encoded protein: CASSATGGRGTEAFF.

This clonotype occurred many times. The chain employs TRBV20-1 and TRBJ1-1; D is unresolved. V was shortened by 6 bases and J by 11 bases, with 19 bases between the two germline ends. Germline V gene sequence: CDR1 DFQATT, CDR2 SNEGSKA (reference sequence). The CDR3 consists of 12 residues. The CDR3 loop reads CSALQGGARAFF. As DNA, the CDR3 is TGCAGTGCCCTCCAAGGAGGCGCGCGGGCTTTCTTT.

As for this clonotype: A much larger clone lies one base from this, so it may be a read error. CDR3 in DNA: TGTGCCAGCAGTTTCGTCGGCAATCAGCCCCAGCATTTT. This gives the protein CASSFVGNQPQHF. This sequence joins TRBV28 and TRBJ1-5, with no clear D. CDR1 is MDHEN, CDR2 SYDVKM, per germline. With 3 bases removed from V and 2 bases from J, the gap between germline ends came to 5 bases. The CDR3 loop spans 13 amino acids.

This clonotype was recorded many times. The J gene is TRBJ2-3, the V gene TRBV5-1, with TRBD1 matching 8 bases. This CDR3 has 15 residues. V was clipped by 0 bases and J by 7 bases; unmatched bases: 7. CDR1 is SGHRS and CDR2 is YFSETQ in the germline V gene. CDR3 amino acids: CASSLAWTGSHTQYF. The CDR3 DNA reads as TGCGCCAGCAGCTTGGCTTGGACAGGGTCACATACGCAGTATTTT.

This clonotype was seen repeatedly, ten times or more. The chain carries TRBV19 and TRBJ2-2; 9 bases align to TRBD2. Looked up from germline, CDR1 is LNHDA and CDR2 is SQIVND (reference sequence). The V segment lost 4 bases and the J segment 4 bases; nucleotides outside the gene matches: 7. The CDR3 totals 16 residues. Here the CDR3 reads CASSTSRLAVTGELFF. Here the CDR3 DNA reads TGTGCCAGTAGTACTAGCAGACTAGCGGTCACCGGGGAGCTGTTTTTT.

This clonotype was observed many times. CDR3 coding DNA: TGTGCCAGCAGTTATGAGGTTTCCTACAATGAGCAGTTCTTC. Its translation: CASSYEVSYNEQFF. The chain combines TRBV6-5 with TRBJ2-1; unclear D gene. Trimming took off 3 bases at V and 1 base at J, with 7 bases between the two ends. This CDR3 is 14 amino acids long. CDR1 and CDR2 (germline): MNHEY, SVGAGI.

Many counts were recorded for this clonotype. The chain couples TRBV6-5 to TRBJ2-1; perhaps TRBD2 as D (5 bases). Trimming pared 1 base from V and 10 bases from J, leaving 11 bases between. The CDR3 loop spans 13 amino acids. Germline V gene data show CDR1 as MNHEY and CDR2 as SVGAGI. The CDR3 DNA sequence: TGTGCCAGCAGTTACTTGATGGGGAGAGAGCAGTTCTTC. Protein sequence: CASSYLMGREQFF.